The 12 T cell receptor beta chains given below trace back to one sample, sequenced in a study of early T cells in non-severe SARS-CoV-2 infection (dated by TCRdb to about 2021). Libraries were made using 5' RACE. The listed sequencing device is NextSeq 500. TCRdb handled the public reads itself, with Q25 trimming in fastp and clone calling in MiXCR, and kept productive beta chains. Identical CDR3 proteins give one entry, which carries the most common genes and DNA. Here the sample has tens of thousands of distinct CDR3 sequences; 11% to 15% occur a single time. The ten largest clones take up 3% of the sample. Sequences were obtained from whole blood. The receptors originated from an adult who was a healthcare worker with PCR-confirmed SARS-CoV-2 infection or an uninfected control (not recorded which).

This chain joins TRBV20-1 and TRBJ2-3; D is undetermined. Deletions cut 0 bases from V and 5 bases from J, with 12 bases between. Germline CDR1 and CDR2: DFQATT and SNEGSKA (reference sequence). The CDR3 is made up of 14 amino acids. CDR3 sequence reads: CSAREGGPVDTQYF. DNA of the CDR3: TGCAGTGCTAGAGAAGGTGGCCCTGTAGATACGCAGTATTTT.

This clonotype showed up many times. V gene TRBV6-5 combines with J gene TRBJ2-5; TRBD1 aligns across 8 bases. The CDR3 consists of 16 residues. The germline V gene has CDR1 MNHEY and CDR2 SVGAGI. V was pared by 2 bases and J by 5 bases, with 10 bases of the junction left unmatched. CDR3 loop: CASSYGAGGEFETQYF. The CDR3 DNA reads TGTGCCAGCAGTTACGGGGCAGGGGGCGAGTTTGAGACCCAGTACTTC.

This clonotype was recorded at least ten times. The rearrangement links TRBV4-1 to TRBJ2-7, with 11 bases lining up with TRBD2. Germline V lookup: CDR1 MGHRA, CDR2 YSYEKL. Unmatched junction bases numbered 11, after V lost 4 bases and J lost 0 bases. The CDR3 is 18 residues long. The chain's CDR3 is CASSRTGTSGYSSYEQYF. Written as DNA, the CDR3 is TGCGCCAGCAGCCGAACCGGGACTAGCGGTTATAGCTCCTACGAGCAGTACTTC.

Notes on this clonotype: Being one base from a much bigger clone, this may be a read error. This chain uses TRBV19 with TRBJ1-5; D ambiguous. Germline assignment: CDR1 LNHDA and CDR2 SQIVND (reference sequence). The CDR3 spans 12 residues. V shed 5 bases and J shed 2 bases, with 4 bases lying between them. The CDR3 DNA is TGTGCCAGTAGTTACGGCAATCAGCCCCAGCATTTT. Amino acids: CASSYGNQPQHF.

This clonotype was picked up a small number of times. The CDR3: CASSVTAETSYEQYF. The DNA of the CDR3 is TGTGCCAGCAGCGTAACCGCCGAAACGTCCTACGAGCAGTACTTC. This chain uses TRBV9 with TRBJ2-7; no definite D call. The CDR3 extends over 15 amino acids. Germline-derived CDR1 and CDR2 are SGDLS and YYNGEE. Trimming took 1 base from V and 1 from J, leaving 12 bases between them.

The count of this clonotype is one. The chain employs TRBV7-9 and TRBJ2-5; D gene ambiguous. Germline CDR1 is SEHNR and CDR2 is FQNEAQ (reference sequence). The CDR3 runs to 13 residues. The V end lost 4 bases, the J end lost 1 base, and 7 bases lay between the germline ends. CDR3 amino acids: CASSSGLQETQYF. CDR3 in DNA: TGTGCCAGCAGCTCCGGTCTCCAAGAGACCCAGTACTTC.

This clonotype was counted at least ten times. The rearrangement joins TRBV28 to TRBJ2-7; D may match TRBD1 or TRBD2 (5 bases each). Germline V gives CDR1 MDHEN, CDR2 SYDVKM. The CDR3 is 14 amino acids. Trimming removed 7 bases at V and 2 bases at J, with 15 bases between. DNA for the CDR3: TGTGCCAGCATCTCGGGGACGGTCGCCTACGAGCAGTACTTC. Protein sequence: CASISGTVAYEQYF.

This clonotype showed up many times. The chain links TRBV19 to TRBJ1-4; 9 nucleotides agree with TRBD1. CDR1 is LNHDA and CDR2 is SQIVND in the germline V gene (reference sequence). V lost 6 bases to trimming and J lost 7 bases; unmatched junction nucleotides: 6. This CDR3 is built from 14 residues. This chain's CDR3 is CASSPGQGSEKLFF. CDR3 DNA: TGTGCCAGTAGCCCGGGACAGGGTAGTGAAAAACTGTTTTTT. Full variable domain (missing parts from reference TRBV19 and TRBJ1-4): DGGITQSPKYLFRKEGQNVTLSCEQNLNHDAMYWYRQDPGQGLRLIYYSQIVNDFQKGDIAEGYSVSREKKESFPLTVTSAQKNPTAFYLCASSPGQGSEKLFFGSGTQLSVL.

This clonotype appeared a few times. The chain uses TRBV19 and TRBJ2-3; 8 nucleotides agree with TRBD2. V shed 0 bases, J shed 6 bases, and the junction held 5 bases outside the gene matches. The CDR3 has 15 residues. CDR1 and CDR2 from the germline V gene are LNHDA and SQIVND (reference sequence). Here the CDR3 DNA reads TGTGCCAGTAGTATAGACGGGGGGGGACCGGATACGCAGTATTTT. This gives the protein CASSIDGGGPDTQYF.

This clonotype was seen a few times. This sequence joins TRBV29-1 and TRBJ2-3; D gene unclear. From germline, CDR1 is SQVTM and CDR2 ANQGSEA. Deletions cut 3 bases from V and 4 bases from J, with 2 bases between. The CDR3 sequence is 10 residues long. The CDR3 DNA is TGCAGCGTTGAGTCAGATACGCAGTATTTT. Translating it yields CSVESDTQYF.

The V and J genes are TRBV30 and TRBJ1-2; D gene unclear. Germline lookup yields CDR1 GTSNPN and CDR2 SVGIG (reference sequence). V lost 4 bases and J 13 bases, leaving 22 bases between the germline ends. The CDR3 contains 13 residues. The CDR3 nucleotides read TGTGCCTGGATTCCCGACGGACGTCGGCCAGGCACCTTC. It specifies CAWIPDGRRPGTF.

The chain uses TRBV29-1 and TRBJ2-7; D is unresolved. The CDR3 is 11 residues long. V shed 4 bases and J shed 0 bases, with 4 bases lying between them. Germline CDR1 SQVTM, CDR2 ANQGSEA. As DNA, the CDR3 is TGCAGCGTTGTTGTCTCCTACGAGCAGTACTTC. Encoded protein: CSVVVSYEQYF.